This TCR beta chain was sequenced during a study of CXCR3-negative and CXCR3-positive naive CD8 T cells. UMI-tagged TRB cDNA libraries were built via 5' RACE. TCRdb reanalyzed the 5' RACE reads, giving one entry per CDR3 protein sequence and no DNA. The sample's table shows under 110,000 distinct CDR3 sequences. A remark on this clonotype: Its target is not known.

Study-wide points: Cryopreserved PBMCs had partly decreased CXCR3 expression; fresh PBMCs were used in most assays. When CXCR3-positive naive cells were set against CXCR3-negative naive cells, the former had more hydrophobic TRB CDR3s.

The CDR3 runs 15 residues. The germline V gene encodes CDR1 ENHRY and CDR2 SYGVKD. Every subset of CD8+ T cells was sorted in triplicate at approximately 320,000 cells each. This receptor was taken from a human donor in good health. Some clones in this sample may be carry-over from other donors' samples. The J gene is TRBJ2-2, the V gene TRBV10-3; the TRBD2 assignment by TCRdb is unverifiable without DNA. Sequenced sample: naive CXCR3+ CD8+ T cells from blood. Noted subset: CD45RO-CCR7+CD27+CD95- naive CD8+ T cells expressing CXCR3 (TNR3+). The CDR3 sequence: CAIRRGPTNTGEPFF.